Listed here are 11 T cell receptor beta chains from one sample, sequenced in a study of blood T cell repertoires in COVID-19. Using immunoSEQ multiplex PCR, the repertoire was profiled, and TCRdb retains in-frame clones only, with some absent. The table has around 340,000 clones, over 70% seen once; the top ten hold 3%. Sequencing input: peripheral blood. These TCRs come from a man younger than 45 with active or convalescent COVID-19.

The chain is built from TRBV28 and TRBJ1-2; D remains ambiguous. The CDR3 has 16 amino acids. Germline assignment: CDR1 MDHEN and CDR2 SYDVKM. The V and J ends lost 4 bases and 3 bases respectively, with 18 bases between them. The DNA for the CDR3 is TGTGCCAGCAGTTACCTCGGAGCGGCCTCTGACTATGGCTACACCTTC. This sequence encodes CASSYLGAASDYGYTF.

This clone was seen only once. The chain carries TRBV11-3 and TRBJ2-5; D is uncertain. CDR3 length: 16 residues. Trimming removed 1 base from V and 2 bases from J, with 14 bases in between. CDR1 is SGHNT, CDR2 YENEEA, per germline. This chain's CDR3 is CASSLVFSVPQETQYF. Here the CDR3 DNA reads TGTGCCAGCAGCTTAGTCTTCTCCGTCCCGCAAGAGACCCAGTACTTC.

The chain has TRBV9 and TRBJ2-3; 9 positions agree with TRBD1. Germline CDR1 is SGDLS and CDR2 is YYNGEE. This CDR3 spans 17 amino acids. Germline trimming cut 0 bases from V and 2 bases from J; bases unmatched to any gene: 7. CDR3 DNA: TGTGCCAGCAGCGTAGAGAAGGGGGACAGGGTCACAGATACGCAGTATTTT. This encodes CASSVEKGDRVTDTQYF.

The sample holds one count of this clone. The V gene is TRBV28, the J gene TRBJ2-5; TRBD2 might be the D (6 bases). Looked up from germline, CDR1 is MDHEN and CDR2 is SYDVKM. This CDR3 spans 13 amino acids. V dropped 1 base and J dropped 5 bases, with 8 bases sitting between them. The CDR3 is CASSLFGGETQYF. CDR3 bases: TGTGCCAGCAGTTTATTTGGGGGGGAGACCCAGTACTTC.

The chain employs TRBV6-1 and TRBJ2-2, with D tentatively TRBD2 (5 bases). The germline CDR1 and CDR2 sequences are MNHNS and SASEGT. The CDR3 is 15 amino acids. Trimming pared 3 bases from V and 2 bases from J, leaving 10 bases between. The CDR3 DNA is TGTGCCAGCAGTGATCGAGCGGATAACACCGGGGAGCTGTTTTTT. Amino acids: CASSDRADNTGELFF.

The chain couples TRBV5-1 to TRBJ2-3; tentative D call: TRBD1 (6 bases). The CDR3 has 15 residues. The V end lost 0 bases, the J end lost 2 bases, and 10 bases lay between the germline ends. Germline V gene data show CDR1 as SGHRS and CDR2 as YFSETQ. The CDR3 here is CASSLEGGFTDTQYF. CDR3 bases: TGCGCCAGCAGCTTGGAAGGGGGATTCACAGATACGCAGTATTTT.

The chain carries TRBV5-4 and TRBJ2-1, with 8 bases identical to TRBD1. The CDR3 contains 15 residues. V shed 1 base and J 5 bases; nucleotides not matched to a gene: 5. Germline V CDR1 and CDR2: SGHNT, YYREEE (reference sequence). CDR3 region: CASSLNRGAHNEQFF. CDR3 in DNA: TGTGCCAGCAGCTTGAACAGGGGGGCCCACAATGAGCAGTTCTTC. Supplemented by reference TRBV5-4 and TRBJ2-1, the full variable domain reads ETGVTQSPTHLIKTRGQQVTLRCSSQSGHNTVSWYQQALGQGPQFIFQYYREEENGRGNFPPRFSGLQFPNYSSELNVNALELDDSALYLCASSLNRGAHNEQFFGPGTRLTVL.

The chain links TRBV18 to TRBJ1-2; D remains unclear. There are 14 residues in the CDR3. The germline CDR1 and CDR2 sequences are KGHSH and LQKENI. Trimming cost V 2 bases and J 2 bases, with 9 bases left between them. The CDR3 loop reads CASSPGQTNYGYTF. The DNA of the CDR3 is TGTGCCAGCTCACCAGGGCAGACAAACTATGGCTACACCTTC.

The CDR3 spells CASSPTEARYEQYF. The DNA of the CDR3 is TGTGCCAGCTCACCAACGGAGGCGCGCTACGAGCAGTACTTC. The chain has TRBV18 and TRBJ2-7; D is possibly TRBD2 (5 bases). In germline, CDR1 is KGHSH, CDR2 LQKENI. This CDR3 contains 14 residues. Trimming left V 2 bases short and J 3 bases short, with 11 bases between.

V gene TRBV28 combines with J gene TRBJ2-7; 11 bases align to TRBD1. The J segment lost 3 bases and the V segment lost 6 bases, leaving 7 bases of the junction unmatched. Germline V CDR1 and CDR2: MDHEN, SYDVKM. This CDR3 is 15 amino acids long. CDR3: CASSQGQGAFYEQYF. In DNA form, the CDR3 reads TGTGCCAGCAGCCAAGGACAGGGGGCATTCTACGAGCAGTACTTC.

The rearrangement links TRBV20-1 to TRBJ2-5, with a tentative D call TRBD2 (7 bases). The V gene's germline CDR1 is DFQATT and CDR2 SNEGSKA (reference sequence). With 3 bases removed from V and 3 bases from J, the gap between germline ends came to 11 bases. There are 13 residues in the CDR3. The CDR3 coding sequence is TGCAGTGCTAGTCGGGGGGCGGAAGAGACCCAGTACTTC. Its protein product is CSASRGAEETQYF.